A selection of T cell receptor beta chains follows, all from one sample in a study of CD8 T cells in Susac syndrome. TCRdb used MiXCR to reprocess the immunoSEQ multiplex PCR reads, holding one entry per CDR3 protein. Of over 150,000 distinct CDR3 sequences in the sample, over 85% are singletons; the top ten hold more than 0.08%. Sequenced input: CD4+ T cells from PBMCs. These receptor sequences come from a human donor with multiple sclerosis. CDR3s include the opening cysteine and the closing phenylalanine or tryptophan. The D gene is left open where the match is weak. Clone size is not always given. Where it is, it says once, few, many or a class for expanded clones.

d_call	clone_size	j_call	v_call	cdr3_nt	cdr3_aa
NA	NA	TRBJ2-2	TRBV9	TGTGCCAGCAGCGTAGCACCCGACATGTTCGGGGAGCTGTTTTTT	CASSVAPDMFGELFF
TRBD2	NA	TRBJ2-7	TRBV7-8	TGTGCCAGCAGCTTAGCCCTCAGCGGGGGGGCTTACGAGCAGTACTTC	CASSLALSGGAYEQYF
TRBD1	NA	TRBJ2-5	TRBV5-6	TGTGCCAGCAGCTTGGCCACAGGGGGCAAGGAGACCCAGTACTTC	CASSLATGGKETQYF
NA	NA	TRBJ2-7	TRBV4-1	TGCGCCAGCAGCCCCAGGACCAGTGGAGACGAGCAGTACTTC	CASSPRTSGDEQYF
NA	NA	TRBJ2-5	TRBV5-1	TGCGCCAGCAGCTTGGCCCCTACAGGGTCTCAAGAGACCCAGTACTTC	CASSLAPTGSQETQYF
NA	NA	TRBJ2-7	TRBV19	TGTGCCAGTAGTTCTTCCCTGGGCGAGCAGTACTTC	CASSSSLGEQYF
NA	once	TRBJ1-1	TRBV12-3/TRBV12-4	TGTGCCAGCAGTCCGTGGTTGAACACTGAAGCTTTCTTT	CASSPWLNTEAFF
NA	NA	TRBJ1-4	TRBV3-1	TGTGCCAGCAGCCGGGGAGCAGAAAAACTGTTTTTT	CASSRGAEKLFF
NA	once	TRBJ1-1	TRBV9	TGTGCCAGCAGCGTCGGGATTCACGACCCTGAAGCTTTCTTT	CASSVGIHDPEAFF
NA	once	TRBJ1-3	TRBV28	TGTGCCAGCAGCTTCCCTAGGCTTTCTGGAAACACCATATATTTT	CASSFPRLSGNTIYF
NA	NA	TRBJ2-5	TRBV9	TGTGCCAGCAGCGCCACCGTAGCTTTCGAGACCCAGTACTTC	CASSATVAFETQYF
NA	once	TRBJ2-7	TRBV29-1	TGCAGTTGCGGGGAGTCTGGCTACGAGCAGTACTTC	CSCGESGYEQYF
TRBD1	NA	TRBJ1-1	TRBV10-3	TGTGCCATCAGTGAACCGGGACAGGTGAACACTGAAGCTTTCTTT	CAISEPGQVNTEAFF
NA	NA	TRBJ2-2	TRBV7-9	TGTGCCAGCAGCTTACTAGGCCATGGAGCCGGGGAGCTGTTTTTT	CASSLLGHGAGELFF
NA	once	TRBJ2-7	TRBV5-4	TGTGCCAGCAGCTTGGAAGTCAGGGGCGAGCAGTACTTC	CASSLEVRGEQYF
TRBD2	NA	TRBJ2-1	TRBV28	TGTGCCAGCTCCCTACCCGGGGGGTACAATGAGCAGTTCTTC	CASSLPGGYNEQFF
TRBD1	NA	TRBJ2-2	TRBV4-3	TGCGCCAGCAGCCAGAGACAGGGGGCCGGGGAGCTGTTTTTT	CASSQRQGAGELFF
TRBD1	NA	TRBJ1-2	TRBV5-1	TGCGCCAGCAGGCGGACAGGGGAGAATTCAGACTATGGCTACACCTTC	CASRRTGENSDYGYTF